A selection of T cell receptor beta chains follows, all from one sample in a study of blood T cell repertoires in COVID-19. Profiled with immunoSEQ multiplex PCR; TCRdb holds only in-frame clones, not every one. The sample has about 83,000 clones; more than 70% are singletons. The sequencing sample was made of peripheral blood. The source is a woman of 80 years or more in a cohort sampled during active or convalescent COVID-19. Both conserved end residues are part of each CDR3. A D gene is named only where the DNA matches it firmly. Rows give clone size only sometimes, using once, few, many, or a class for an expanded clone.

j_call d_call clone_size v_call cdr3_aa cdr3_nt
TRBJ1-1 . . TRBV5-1 CASSFGNTEAFF TGCGCCAGCAGCTTCGGGAACACTGAAGCTTTCTTT
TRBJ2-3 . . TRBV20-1 CSASARELTDTQYF TGCAGTGCTAGTGCACGGGAGTTAACAGATACGCAGTATTTT
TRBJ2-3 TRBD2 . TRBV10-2 CASSEGLAGTDTQYF TGCGCCAGCAGTGAGGGACTAGCGGGCACAGATACGCAGTATTTT
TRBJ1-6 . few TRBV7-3 CASSLSSVHNSPLHF TGTGCCAGCAGCTTAAGCAGCGTGCATAATTCACCCCTCCACTTT
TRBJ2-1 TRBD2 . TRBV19 CASSKRTSGSYEQFF TGTGCCAGTAGTAAAAGAACTAGCGGGAGCTATGAGCAGTTCTTC
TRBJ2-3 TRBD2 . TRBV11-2 CASSLGRGATDTQYF TGTGCCAGCAGCTTAGGGCGGGGGGCCACAGATACGCAGTATTTT
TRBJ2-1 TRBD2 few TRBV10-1 CASSEHQLAGGTEQFF TGCGCCAGCAGTGAGCACCAGCTAGCGGGAGGGACTGAGCAGTTCTTC
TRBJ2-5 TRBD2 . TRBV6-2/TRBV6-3 CASSRRLAGQETQYF TGTGCCAGCAGCCGCCGGCTAGCGGGGCAAGAGACCCAGTACTTC
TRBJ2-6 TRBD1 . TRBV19 CASHRQGSAGANVLTF TGTGCCAGCCATAGACAGGGCTCGGCTGGGGCCAACGTCCTGACTTTC
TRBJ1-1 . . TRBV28 CASSLGGAGSTEAFF TGTGCCAGCAGTTTAGGGGGGGCCGGTAGCACTGAAGCTTTCTTT
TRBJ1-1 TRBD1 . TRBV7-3 CASRPGGSTEAFF TGTGCCAGCAGGCCAGGGGGGAGCACTGAAGCTTTCTTT
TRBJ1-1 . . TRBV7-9 CASSHQGNTEAFF TGTGCCAGCAGCCACCAGGGGAACACTGAAGCTTTCTTT
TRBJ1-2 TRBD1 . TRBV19 CASTISDRDYGYTF TGTGCCAGTACCATATCGGACAGGGACTATGGCTACACCTTC
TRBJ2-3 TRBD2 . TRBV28 CASSSPGLAGGADTQYF TGTGCCAGCAGTTCTCCGGGACTAGCGGGAGGGGCAGATACGCAGTATTTT
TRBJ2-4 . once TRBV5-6 CASSLSGGKNIQYF TGTGCCAGCAGTTTGTCCGGGGGCAAAAACATTCAGTACTTC
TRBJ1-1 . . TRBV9 CASSVVAGKNTEAFF TGTGCCAGCAGCGTAGTTGCAGGAAAGAACACTGAAGCTTTCTTT
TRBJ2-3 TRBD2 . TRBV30 CAWSVTGGPADTQYF TGTGCCTGGAGTGTAACGGGAGGGCCGGCAGATACGCAGTATTTT
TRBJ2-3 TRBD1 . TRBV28 CASTNRGRTDTQYF TGTGCCAGCACTAACAGGGGGCGCACAGATACGCAGTATTTT
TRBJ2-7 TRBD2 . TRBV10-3 CAISEGTSDEQYF TGTGCCATCAGTGAAGGGACTAGCGACGAGCAGTACTTC
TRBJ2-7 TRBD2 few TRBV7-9 CASSPRGGRFYEQYF TGTGCCAGCAGCCCGCGGGGGGGGCGGTTTTACGAGCAGTACTTC
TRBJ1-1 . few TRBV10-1 CASSRGFGTEAFF TGCGCCAGCAGCCGGGGGTTCGGGACTGAAGCTTTCTTT
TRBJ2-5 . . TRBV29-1 CSAKHKPGETQYF TGCAGCGCCAAACACAAACCAGGGGAGACCCAGTACTTC
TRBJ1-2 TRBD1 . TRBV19 CASQGAIYYGYTF TGTGCCAGCCAGGGGGCAATATACTATGGCTACACCTTC
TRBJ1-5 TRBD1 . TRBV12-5 CASGLVPGQGIGNQPQHF TGTGCTAGTGGTTTGGTACCGGGACAGGGAATTGGAAATCAGCCCCAGCATTTT
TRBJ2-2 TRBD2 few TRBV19 CASKGLAANTGELFF TGTGCCAGTAAGGGACTAGCGGCAAACACCGGGGAGCTGTTTTTT
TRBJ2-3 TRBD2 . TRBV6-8 CASIKIGGRAGTDTQYF TGTGCCAGCATTAAGATAGGCGGGAGGGCCGGCACAGATACGCAGTATTTT
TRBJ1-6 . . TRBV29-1 CSVGGPNSPLHF TGCAGCGTTGGGGGGCCTAATTCACCCCTCCACTTT
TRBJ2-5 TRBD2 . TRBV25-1 CASSPLAGGPGETQYF TGTGCCAGCAGTCCACTAGCGGGAGGGCCTGGGGAGACCCAGTACTTC
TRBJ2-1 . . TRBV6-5 CASSPGLNNEQFF TGTGCCAGCAGTCCGGGACTGAACAATGAGCAGTTCTTC
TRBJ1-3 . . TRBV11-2 CASTPAYSGNTIYF TGTGCCAGCACCCCAGCGTACTCTGGAAACACCATATATTTT
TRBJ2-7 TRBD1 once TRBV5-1 CASSLGGTVSYEQYF TGCGCCAGCAGCTTGGGGGGGACAGTCTCCTACGAGCAGTACTTC
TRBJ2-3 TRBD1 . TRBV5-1 CASSLALTGDADTQYF TGCGCCAGCAGCTTGGCCTTAACAGGGGACGCAGATACGCAGTATTTT
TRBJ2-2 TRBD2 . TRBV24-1 CATSDPGLAGGELFF TGTGCCACCAGTGATCCGGGACTAGCGGGCGGGGAGCTGTTTTTT
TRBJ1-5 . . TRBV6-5 CASRDSLSNQPQHF TGTGCCAGCAGGGACTCTCTGAGCAATCAGCCCCAGCATTTT
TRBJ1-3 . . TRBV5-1 CASSLAGSGNTIYF TGCGCCAGCAGCTTGGCAGGTTCTGGAAACACCATATATTTT
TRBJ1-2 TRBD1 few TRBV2 CASSEDRGHGYTF TGTGCCAGCAGTGAAGACAGGGGCCATGGCTACACCTTC
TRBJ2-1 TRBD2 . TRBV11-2 CATGEAGGLVDEQFF TGTGCCACTGGGGAGGCGGGAGGGCTCGTGGATGAGCAGTTCTTC
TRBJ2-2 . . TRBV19 CASSSGADWELFF TGTGCCAGTAGTAGCGGGGCGGATTGGGAGCTGTTTTTT
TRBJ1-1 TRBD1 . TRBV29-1 CSAHRGRDTEAFF TGCAGCGCTCACAGGGGGCGCGACACTGAAGCTTTCTTT
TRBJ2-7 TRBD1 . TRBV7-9 CASSLRTGDYEQYF TGTGCCAGCAGCCTTCGGACAGGGGACTACGAGCAGTACTTC
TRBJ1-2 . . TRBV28 CASSSYRANYGYTF TGTGCCAGCAGTTCCTACAGGGCCAACTATGGCTACACCTTC
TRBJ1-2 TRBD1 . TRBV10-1 CASSESQDRGLPNYGYTF TGCGCCAGCAGTGAGTCGCAGGACAGGGGGCTCCCTAACTATGGCTACACCTTC
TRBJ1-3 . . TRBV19 CASRSQGNTIYF TGTGCCAGCCGTTCCCAGGGAAACACCATATATTTT
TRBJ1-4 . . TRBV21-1 CASSKGQGSTNEKLFF TGTGCCAGCAGCAAAGGACAGGGTTCAACTAATGAAAAACTGTTTTTT
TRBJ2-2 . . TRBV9 CASSVVGSTGELFF TGTGCCAGCAGCGTAGTTGGCAGCACCGGGGAGCTGTTTTTT
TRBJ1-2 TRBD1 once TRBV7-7 CASSRGQGDGYTF TGTGCTAGCAGCCGCGGACAGGGGGACGGCTACACCTTC
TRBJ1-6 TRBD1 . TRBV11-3 CASSPSDRATLHF TGTGCCAGCAGCCCCTCGGACAGGGCAACCCTCCACTTT
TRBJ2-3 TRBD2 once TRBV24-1 CATSPGLAFGDTQYF TGTGCCACCAGTCCGGGACTAGCGTTTGGGGATACGCAGTATTTT
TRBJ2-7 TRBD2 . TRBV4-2 CASSQDWRESMGQYF TGTGCCAGCAGCCAAGACTGGCGGGAGAGTATGGGGCAGTACTTC
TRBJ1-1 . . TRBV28 CASSLGGGGTEAFF TGTGCCAGCAGTTTGGGGGGAGGGGGCACTGAAGCTTTCTTT
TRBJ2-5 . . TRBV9 CASSDGAHGPQETQYF TGTGCCAGCAGCGATGGGGCGCACGGCCCCCAAGAGACCCAGTACTTC
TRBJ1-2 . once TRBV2 CASRLAQGGYTF TGTGCCAGCAGACTCGCTCAGGGGGGCTACACCTTC
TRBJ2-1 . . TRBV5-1 CASSSEFGGGEQFF TGCGCCAGCAGCTCTGAGTTCGGGGGTGGTGAGCAGTTCTTC
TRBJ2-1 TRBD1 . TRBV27 CASSQGQGSFNEQFF TGTGCCAGCAGCCAGGGACAGGGTTCCTTCAATGAGCAGTTCTTC
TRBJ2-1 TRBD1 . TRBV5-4 CASSTDRANEQFF TGTGCCAGCAGCACAGACAGGGCCAATGAGCAGTTCTTC